This paragraph reports one TCR beta chain. This clonotype was detected ten times or more. Its antigen is not yet known. This sequence may be a read error, since a much larger clone differs from it by one base. Library creation used PCR. The instrument was an Illumina HiSeq 2500. TCR library preparation used molecular barcoding, with unique molecular identifiers applied to normalize quantification of the TCRbeta repertoire. The public reads were reprocessed in TCRdb via fastp at Q25 and MiXCR, keeping in-frame beta chains. Under each unique CDR3 protein, matching rows form one entry showing the most common genes and DNA. For this sample there are about 19,000 distinct CDR3 sequences; 13% appear just once. Around 35% of the sample is held by the ten biggest clonotypes. Its CDR3 holds 12 amino acids, cysteine through phenylalanine. The CDR3 DNA has 36 bases and is translated from base 1. Deletion took 5 bases off V and 0 bases off J, with a span of 4 bases between the germline ends. CDR1 is given as SEHNR and CDR2 as FQNEAQ, both from the germline V gene (reference sequence).

The time point label, as the study defines it: day 60 (about 2 months) after transplantation. Taken with the paper, the label for treatment or condition translates to: allogeneic hematopoietic cell transplantation with graft depleted of TCRalphabeta T cells and CD19 B cells. The transplant recipients were children given TCRalphabeta/CD19-depleted allogeneic hematopoietic cell grafts. The data derive from a study of T-cell reconstitution after alpha-beta-depleted transplantation in children (dated by TCRdb to 2016 to 2018). With regard to the full study: Using TCR repertoire profiling, the study quantitatively followed how T-cell immune reconstitution unfolded in children after TCRalphabeta/CD19-depleted allogeneic hematopoietic cell transplantation. Broader findings and caveats from the paper: In some patients, the high TCRbeta diversity seen at day 60 was put down to recipient T cells and intrathymic progenitors that had survived conditioning. About two months after transplant, the apparently early recovery of alphabetaT-cell counts reportedly depended on just several hundred clones that had expanded rapidly and came from non-depleted graft cells. Hyperexpanded clone frequencies declined over subsequent months; after one year, T-cell counts and TCRbeta diversity were mostly attributed to newly produced T cells.

The chain joins TRBV7-9 to TRBJ1-1, with no D gene named confidently. The TCR was taken from a female patient between 2 and 15 years old who had a stem cell transplant for congenital amegakaryocytic thrombocytopenia, so the T cells may come from the graft donor. The material was PBMCs, mostly from graft donor cells, obtained 60 days after TCRalphabeta/CD19-depleted stem cell transplant. The CDR3: CASSLMNTEAFF. The DNA sequence follows: TGTGCCAGCAGCCTCATGAACACTGAAGCTTTCTTT.